This TCR beta chain was sequenced for a study of beta chain features in type 1 diabetes. Study outcomes and limitations: The question of HLA type influencing TCRB rearrangement was one that remained unresolved here. In all four CD4+ subsets, TCRB CDR3 length was significantly, moderately reduced in type 1 diabetes.

Concerning this clone: Its antigen is undetermined.

Reverse transcribing all isolated RNA meant expressed TCRB transcripts were sequenced. Measured with immunoSEQ multiplex PCR; TCRdb has only the in-frame clones, and not every one. The sample has tens of thousands of clones, 55% to 80% seen once. CDR3 size: 14 residues. The germline V gene has CDR1 MRHNA and CDR2 SNTAGT. The ends were cut back, 4 bases at V and 3 bases at J, with 11 bases in the middle. The material sequenced was stem cell memory CD4+ T cells from blood. The chain combines TRBV6-4 with TRBJ2-3; no definite D call. The TCR sequence derives from a woman in her 30s with type 1 diabetes. The CDR3, as DNA: TGTGCCAGCAGTGCGAATGGCCTTACAGATACGCAGTATTTT. It is translated as CASSANGLTDTQYF.